This T cell receptor (beta chain) stems from a study of T cells in Graves' hyperthyroidism and ophthalmopathy. Study-level points and caveats: The majority of expanded thyroid clonotypes above 0.001 also appeared in blood.

Each diagnosis drew on symptoms, thyroxine, TRAb, thyroid ultrasound and orbital computed tomography findings. Details on this clonotype: Its antigen is still unknown.

TCR beta CDR3 region amplification was performed from RNA transcripts. The TCR CDR3 was amplified in a first-round RT-PCR using the HTBI primer set. Each CDR3 protein is one row after TCRdb ran MiXCR on the multiplex PCR reads. This sample has around 570,000 distinct CDR3 sequences, with just under 20% found just once. The CDR3 is 15 amino acids. With 6 bases clipped from V and 5 bases from J, the junction kept 8 bases outside the gene matches. Germline V gene lookup returns CDR1 SEHNR and CDR2 FQNEAQ (reference sequence). Sequenced input: blood. V is TRBV7-9 and J is TRBJ2-1; TRBD1 matches at 9 bases. This receptor was taken from a man aged 40-50 years with Graves' ophthalmopathy. The CDR3 DNA reads as TGTGCCAGCAGGGTTACAGGGGGCGACGACAATGAGCAGTTCTTC. Residues: CASRVTGGDDNEQFF. The full variable domain, completed using reference TRBV7-9 and TRBJ2-1, is DTGVSQNPRHKITKRGQNVTFRCDPISEHNRLYWYRQTLGQGPEFLTYFQNEAQLEKSRLLSDRFSAERPKGSFSTLEIQRTEQGDSAMYLCASRVTGGDDNEQFFGPGTRLTVL.